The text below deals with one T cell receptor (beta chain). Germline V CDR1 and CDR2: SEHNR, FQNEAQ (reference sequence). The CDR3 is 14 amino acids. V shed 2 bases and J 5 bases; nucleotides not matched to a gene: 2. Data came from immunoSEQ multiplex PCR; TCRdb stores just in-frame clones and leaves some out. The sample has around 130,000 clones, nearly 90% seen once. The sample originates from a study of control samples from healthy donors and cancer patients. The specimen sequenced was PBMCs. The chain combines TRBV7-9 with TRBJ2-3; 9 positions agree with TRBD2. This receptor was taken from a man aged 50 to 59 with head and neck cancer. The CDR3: CASSLLAGLDTQYF. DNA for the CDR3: TGTGCCAGCAGCTTACTAGCGGGGTTAGATACGCAGTATTTT.